This T cell receptor (beta chain) was captured by sequencing in a study of vaccination and CD4 T cells after COVID-19. Treatment noted: approximately nine-day PBMC culture with coronavirus spike peptide pools or control peptides (ViraFEST assay). One should note that the unexposed donor's CD4+ T cells were collected before the COVID-19 pandemic (2011-2018). TCRs were sequenced by ViraFEST after antigen-specific T cells had been expanded with peptide pools. V was trimmed by 4 bases and J by 6 bases, leaving 10 bases between them. CDR3 length: 12 amino acids. Sequenced with the Oncomine TCR Beta short-read assay was DNA taken from cultured CD4+ T cells. TCRdb reanalysed the PCR reads using MiXCR and keeps one entry per CDR3 protein. This sample has 4,000 to 4,500 distinct CDR3 sequences, with roughly 36% found just once. With respect to this clonotype: Its specificity is unknown.

Material: CD4+ T cells from blood, cultured in vitro. The chain joins TRBV12-3 or TRBV12-4 to TRBJ2-7, with D maybe TRBD1 (5 bases). This TCR derives from a human donor in good health. CDR3 bases: TGTGCCAGCAGTTCCAAGGGGTTCGAGCAGTACTTC. Residues: CASSSKGFEQYF.